This TCR beta chain was retrieved from a study of cytomegalovirus exposure and HLA in healthy donors. The study ran its PCR with 60 Vbeta and 13 Jbeta primers. Measured with immunoSEQ multiplex PCR; TCRdb has only the in-frame clones, and not every one. This table holds about 140,000 clones, around 65% found once. V was shortened by 3 bases and J by 0 bases, with 9 bases between the two germline ends. CDR3 length: 15 amino acids. The germline gives CDR1 SGHNT, CDR2 YENEEA. Turning to this clone: The sample holds other DNA sequences that translate to the same CDR3.

This sequence joins TRBV11-3 and TRBJ2-1; D perhaps matches TRBD2 (5 bases). The origin of this receptor is a woman aged 60-75 years in good health and CMV-seronegative. The specimen sequenced was PBMCs. DNA of the CDR3: TGTGCCAGCAGCTTGGACTCGAGCTCCTACAATGAGCAGTTCTTC. Its protein is CASSLDSSSYNEQFF. The whole variable domain, remainder taken from reference TRBV11-3 and TRBJ2-1, is EAGVVQSPRYKIIEKKQPVAFWCNPISGHNTLYWYLQNLGQGPELLIRYENEEAVDDSQLPKDRFSAERLKGVDSTLKIQPAELGDSAVYLCASSLDSSSYNEQFFGPGTRLTVL.